The clone carrying this T cell receptor beta chain was counted a few times. Its antigen is currently unknown. Germline V gene lookup returns CDR1 DFQATT and CDR2 SNEGSKA (reference sequence). This CDR3 spans 14 amino acids. The V end lost 5 bases, the J end lost 8 bases, and 21 bases lay between the germline ends. This sample was taken from a study of metastatic and nonmetastatic thyroid tumors. Study summary: A comparison of repertoires was made across blood and tumor or nodule tissue from malignant and benign thyroid patients. Study outcomes and limitations: Versus benign nodules, malignant thyroid tumors reportedly had significantly higher TCR beta diversity, in blood and tumor.

TCRdb redid the clone calls on the PCR reads using MiXCR. The sample records around 45,000 clones, less than 3.5% being singletons. Ahead of thyroid surgery, no patient had received treatment of any kind. The rearrangement joins TRBV20-1 to TRBJ1-2, with a weak D call TRBD1 (6 bases). The sequence was collected from a female donor with papillary thyroid cancer or a benign thyroid nodule (not recorded which). Some clones in this sample may be carry-over from other donors' samples. The sample comprised blood. This chain's CDR3 is CSAFPAGRGKGYTF. CDR3 DNA: TGCAGTGCTTTCCCCGCCGGGAGGGGGAAGGGCTACACCTTC.